This T cell receptor (beta chain) was recorded in a study of OX40 agonist ivuxolimab in advanced cancers. Whole-study context: Every 2 weeks, patients got intravenous ivuxolimab at one of six dose levels (0.01-10 mg/kg). Dose-escalation cases comprised hepatocellular carcinoma, melanoma, renal cell or head and neck cancer. Study-wide findings and caveats: Mean expanded clone counts were higher in CD8+ than CD4+ T cells.

Assay: immunoSEQ multiplex PCR; the TCRdb copy retains only in-frame clones and omits some. Counted here are tens of thousands of clones, around 89% occurring once; the ten biggest clones make up 1.5% to 2%. Comments on this clone: The antigen remains unidentified.

CDR1 and CDR2 (germline): MDHEN, SYDVKM. V dropped 10 bases and J dropped 1 base, with 11 bases sitting between them. The CDR3 is 14 amino acids. This receptor was identified in an adult with an advanced solid tumor such as melanoma, head and neck, liver or kidney cancer. This sample comprised CD4+ or CD8+ T cells sorted from blood, obtained in a trial of the OX40 agonist ivuxolimab. This chain uses TRBV28 with TRBJ2-6, with D possibly being TRBD2 (5 bases). Here the CDR3 DNA reads TGTGCCACCTCCGGCGGGTCTGGGGCCAACGTCCTGACTTTC. It translates to CATSGGSGANVLTF. The whole variable domain, remainder taken from reference TRBV28 and TRBJ2-6, is DVKVTQSSRYLVKRTGEKVFLECVQDMDHENMFWYRQDPGLGLRLIYFSYDVKMKEKGDIPEGYSVSREKKERFSLILESASTNQTSMYLCATSGGSGANVLTFGAGSRLTVL.